The 9 T cell receptor beta chains below come from one sample, sequenced in a study of T-cell reconstitution after alpha-beta-depleted transplantation in children. This sample's TCRbeta library carried unique molecular identifier barcodes. One entry per CDR3 protein, called by TCRdb with MiXCR from the PCR reads. The table shows some 500,000 distinct CDR3 sequences, with over 25% occurring only once. The sample here was PBMCs from the stem cell graft donor, taken from the stem cell graft. The source of these receptors is a human donor who donated a stem cell graft to a child with aplastic anemia.

In this sample, this clonotype turned up a few times. V is TRBV20-1 and J is TRBJ2-6, with TRBD1 identical over 7 bases. CDR1 and CDR2 (germline): DFQATT, SNEGSKA (reference sequence). The CDR3 spans 14 residues. J lost 4 bases, V lost 5 bases, and 5 bases had no gene match. The CDR3 DNA reads as TGCAGTGCTCCCGGACAGGTCGGGGCCAACGTCCTGACTTTC. Translation gives CSAPGQVGANVLTF.

V and J are TRBV9 and TRBJ2-1, with D tentatively TRBD1 or TRBD2 (6 bases each). V was trimmed by 3 bases and J by 6 bases, leaving 16 bases between them. Germline V gives CDR1 SGDLS, CDR2 YYNGEE. The CDR3 is 15 residues long. CDR3 loop: CASSGEGEGGNEQFF. The CDR3 bases are TGTGCCAGCAGCGGCGAAGGTGAGGGGGGCAATGAGCAGTTCTTC.

This clonotype was found a few times. This chain joins TRBV18 and TRBJ2-7; the match to TRBD1 covers 7 bases. This CDR3 has 14 amino acids. Germline V gene sequence: CDR1 KGHSH, CDR2 LQKENI. J lost 2 bases, V lost 3 bases, and 4 bases had no gene match. The CDR3 DNA is TGTGCCAGCTCACCTTCCGGGACAGCCTACGAGCAGTACGTC. Translated: CASSPSGTAYEQYV.

The sample holds a few counts of this clonotype. The chain recombines TRBV25-1 with TRBJ1-3; unclear D gene. From germline, CDR1 is MGHDK and CDR2 SYGVNS. Trimming removed 9 bases from V and 0 bases from J, with 6 bases in between. This CDR3 region has 12 residues. CDR3 in amino acids: CASHSSGNTIYF. In nucleotides, the CDR3 is TGTGCCAGTCATAGCTCTGGAAACACCATATATTTT.

This clonotype has a handful of counts. The CDR3 DNA follows: TGTGCCAGCAGCACGGTGCCTGGGGAGCAGTACTTC. Protein sequence: CASSTVPGEQYF. V is TRBV7-2 and J is TRBJ2-7, with unresolved D. Trimming took 5 bases from V and 7 from J, leaving 12 bases between them. The CDR3 length is 12 residues. Germline loops: CDR1 SGHTA, CDR2 FQGNSA.

This sequence joins TRBV29-1 and TRBJ2-1; 8 bases map to TRBD1. Germline V gives CDR1 SQVTM, CDR2 ANQGSEA. The CDR3 loop spans 14 amino acids. V lost 8 bases, J lost 6 bases, and 12 bases stayed unmatched. The DNA for the CDR3 is TGCAGCTCTCCCGACCAGGACAGGGCCAATGAGCAGTTCTTC. This sequence encodes CSSPDQDRANEQFF.

This chain connects TRBV12-3 or TRBV12-4 to TRBJ1-1; D gene unclear. Between the trimmed V and J ends, which lost 7 bases and 0 bases, there was a span of 12 bases. The CDR3 has 14 amino acids. This CDR3 reads CASTLDLMNTEAFF. The DNA for the CDR3 is TGTGCCAGCACCCTGGACCTTATGAACACTGAAGCTTTCTTT.

The chain combines TRBV5-6 with TRBJ1-2, with TRBD1 as a possible D gene (5 bases). The germline V gene has CDR1 SGHDT and CDR2 YYEEEE. The CDR3 consists of 15 residues. Deletions cut 4 bases from V and 2 bases from J, with 15 bases between. The CDR3 is CASSDQGFANYGYTF. In DNA, the CDR3 is TGTGCCAGCAGCGATCAGGGTTTCGCCAACTATGGCTACACCTTC.

This clonotype was counted a few times. This rearrangement joins TRBV6-6 to TRBJ1-2; 9 bases line up with TRBD1. CDR1 is MNHNY and CDR2 is SVGAGI in the germline V gene (reference sequence). V shed 5 bases, J shed 5 bases, and the junction held 3 bases outside the gene matches. This CDR3 region has 13 residues. CDR3 residues: CASSGTGRYGYTF. DNA for the CDR3: TGTGCCAGCAGTGGGACAGGGAGGTATGGCTACACCTTC.